The source of this T cell receptor (beta chain) is a study of blood T cell repertoires in COVID-19. As for the study in general: The samples span acute and convalescent COVID-19 from the United States, Italy and Spain. PBMCs, B-cell-depleted T cells, or T cells provided the cDNA or gDNA that made up the material.

The germline CDR1 and CDR2 sequences are SGHTA and FQGNSA. The CDR3 consists of 15 residues. With 0 bases removed from V and 4 bases from J, the gap between germline ends came to 12 bases. Original methodology: Quantification of nucleated cells was approximated via reference gene primer amplification. Produced via immunoSEQ multiplex PCR; TCRdb's table is partial and in-frame only. For V, J and clone size, that table is used; D and trimming come from the DNA. The sample yields about 54,000 clones, 90% seen once. A single count supports this clone. Sequencing input: peripheral blood. The TCR comes from a man aged 50-60 years with acute or convalescent COVID-19. The chain is built from TRBV7-2 and TRBJ1-2; no clear D. The CDR3 protein is CASSLADGIVYGYTF. The DNA for the CDR3 is TGTGCCAGCAGCTTAGCAGATGGCATTGTCTATGGCTACACCTTC.